This note documents a single T cell receptor beta chain sequence. PCR used 60 Vbeta primers and 13 Jbeta primers. TCRdb keeps only in-frame clones here, not all; method: immunoSEQ multiplex PCR. The table records about 83,000 clones, about four fifths of them present only once. These data belong to a study of cytomegalovirus exposure and HLA in healthy donors. This CDR3 spans 15 amino acids. The V end was cut by 1 base, the J end by 4 bases, with 13 bases between. The V gene's germline CDR1 is MNHEY and CDR2 SVGAGI. The sequence derives from a man aged 18-30 years in good health and CMV-seropositive. The specimen sequenced was PBMCs. The chain combines TRBV6-5 with TRBJ1-1, with a weak D call TRBD1 (5 bases). CDR3 sequence reads: CASSYLGGAGTEAFF. In DNA form, the CDR3 reads TGTGCCAGCAGTTACTTGGGGGGAGCTGGCACTGAAGCTTTCTTT.